This T cell receptor (beta chain) is drawn from a study of vaccination and CD4 T cells after COVID-19. Study-wide background: The authors used overlapping spike peptides from SARS-CoV-2, HCoV-NL63, HCoV-OC43 and HCoV-229E to stimulate cells. No peptide, an HIV-1 Nef pool, or a CEFX pool was what each control culture received.

As for time point: late sampling 161 to 241 days after vaccination in a few convalescent patients. Sample treatment: approximately 9-day PBMC culture with coronavirus spike peptide pools or control peptides (ViraFEST assay). ViraFEST stimulated the growth of antigen-specific T cells using peptide pools and subsequently profiled their TCRs by sequencing. From the approximately ten-day cultures, CD4+ T cells were isolated by negative selection. A remark on this clonotype: Its antigen is not identified.

The V segment lost 5 bases and the J segment 3 bases; nucleotides outside the gene matches: 2. Germline V gene data show CDR1 as DFQATT and CDR2 as SNEGSKA (reference sequence). The CDR3 has 12 residues. An Oncomine TCR Beta short-read assay was used to sequence the DNA from cultured CD4+ T cells. TCRdb passed the PCR reads through MiXCR, listing each CDR3 protein once. This table has 20,000 or so distinct CDR3 sequences, 35% to 55% appearing once. The sample in question was CD4+ T cells from blood, cultured in vitro, obtained about 7 months after SARS-CoV-2 vaccination. The chain has TRBV20-1 and TRBJ1-1, with 8 bases aligning to TRBD1. The sequence came from a human donor who had recovered from COVID-19. The CDR3 region has the DNA TGCAGTGCTTGGGACAGGTACACTGAAGCTTTCTTT. This translates into CSAWDRYTEAFF.